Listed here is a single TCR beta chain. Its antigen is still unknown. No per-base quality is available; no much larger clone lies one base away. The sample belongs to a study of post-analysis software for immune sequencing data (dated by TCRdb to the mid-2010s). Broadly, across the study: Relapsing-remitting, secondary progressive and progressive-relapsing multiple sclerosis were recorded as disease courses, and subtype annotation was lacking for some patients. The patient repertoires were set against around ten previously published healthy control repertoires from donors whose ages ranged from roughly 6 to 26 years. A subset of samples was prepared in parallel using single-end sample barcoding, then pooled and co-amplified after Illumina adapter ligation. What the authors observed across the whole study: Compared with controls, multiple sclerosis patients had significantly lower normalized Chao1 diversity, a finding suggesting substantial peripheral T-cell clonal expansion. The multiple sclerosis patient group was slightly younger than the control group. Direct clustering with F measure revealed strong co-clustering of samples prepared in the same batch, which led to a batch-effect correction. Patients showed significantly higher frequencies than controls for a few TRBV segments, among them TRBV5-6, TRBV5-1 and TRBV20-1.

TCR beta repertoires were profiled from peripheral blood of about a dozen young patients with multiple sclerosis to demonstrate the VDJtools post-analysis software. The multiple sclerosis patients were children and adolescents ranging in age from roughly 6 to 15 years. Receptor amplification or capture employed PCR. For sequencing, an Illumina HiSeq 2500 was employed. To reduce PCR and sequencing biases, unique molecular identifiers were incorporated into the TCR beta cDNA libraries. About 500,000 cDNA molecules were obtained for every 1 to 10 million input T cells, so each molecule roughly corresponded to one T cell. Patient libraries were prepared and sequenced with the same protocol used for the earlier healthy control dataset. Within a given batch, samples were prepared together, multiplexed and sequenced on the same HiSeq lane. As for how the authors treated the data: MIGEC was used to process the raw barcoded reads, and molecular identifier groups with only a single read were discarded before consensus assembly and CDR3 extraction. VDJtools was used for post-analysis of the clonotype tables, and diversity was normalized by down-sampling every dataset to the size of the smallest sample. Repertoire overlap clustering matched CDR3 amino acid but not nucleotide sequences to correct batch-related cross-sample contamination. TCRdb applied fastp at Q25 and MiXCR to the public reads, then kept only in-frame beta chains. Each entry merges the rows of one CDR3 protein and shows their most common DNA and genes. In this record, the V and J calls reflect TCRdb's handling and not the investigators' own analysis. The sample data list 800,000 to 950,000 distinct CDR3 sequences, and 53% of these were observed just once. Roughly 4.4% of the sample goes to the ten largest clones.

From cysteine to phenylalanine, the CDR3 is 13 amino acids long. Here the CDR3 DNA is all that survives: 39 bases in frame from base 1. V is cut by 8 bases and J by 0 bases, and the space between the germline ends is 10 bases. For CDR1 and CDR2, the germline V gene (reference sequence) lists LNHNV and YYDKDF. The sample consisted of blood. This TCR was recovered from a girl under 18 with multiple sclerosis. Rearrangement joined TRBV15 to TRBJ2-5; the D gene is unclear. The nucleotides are TGTGCCACCGCCAAGGCCAACCAAGAGACCCAGTACTTC. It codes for CATAKANQETQYF. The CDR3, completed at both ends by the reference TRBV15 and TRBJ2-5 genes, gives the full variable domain DAMVIQNPRYQVTQFGKPVTLSCSQTLNHNVMYWYQQKSSQAPKLLFHYYDKDFNNEADTPDNFQSRRPNTSFCFLDIRSPGLGDTAMYLCATAKANQETQYFGPGTRLLVL.